The 13 T cell receptor beta chains below were found in one sample sequenced in a study of blood T cell repertoires in COVID-19 (dated by TCRdb to about 2020). The library was produced with the immunoSEQ multiplex PCR assay. Held by TCRdb, this immuneACCESS table contains in-frame sequences only and omits some clones. Under half of the omission traces to an unresolved V gene where checked; the cause of the rest is unknown. This sample has 30,000 to 35,000 clones in its table, and 90% of those were observed once. Approximately 19% of the sample is held by the ten biggest clonotypes. Input material: peripheral blood. The source of these receptors is a man aged 80 or over with acute or convalescent COVID-19.

The CDR3 DNA follows: TGCGCCAGCAGCCAAGACGTCAGGGACACTGAAGCTTTCTTT. Protein sequence: CASSQDVRDTEAFF. This chain uses TRBV4-1 with TRBJ1-1, with TRBD1 as a possible D gene (5 bases). CDR3 length equals 14 residues. The germline gives CDR1 MGHRA, CDR2 YSYEKL. Trimming pared 0 bases from V and 3 bases from J, leaving 8 bases between.

The CDR3 here is CASSEVTGNNEKLFF. The CDR3 DNA reads as TGTGCCAGCAGTGAAGTGACAGGCAATAATGAAAAACTGTTTTTT. This chain uses TRBV2 with TRBJ1-4, with D perhaps matching TRBD1 (6 bases). The CDR3 consists of 15 residues. V gave up 1 base and J gave up 4 bases, with 10 bases separating them. Germline V gene sequence: CDR1 SNHLY, CDR2 FYNNEI.

The chain combines TRBV5-4 with TRBJ2-7; D gene uncertain. Germline-derived CDR1 and CDR2 are SGHNT and YYREEE (reference sequence). Trimming took off 0 bases at V and 0 bases at J, with 7 bases between the two ends. The CDR3 sequence is 14 residues long. This CDR3 reads CASSLDPSSYEQYF. The CDR3 region has the DNA TGTGCCAGCAGCTTGGATCCCAGCTCCTACGAGCAGTACTTC.

V is TRBV14 and J is TRBJ1-3; D unresolved. This CDR3 region has 14 residues. The germline V gene encodes CDR1 SGHDN and CDR2 FVKESK. V was clipped by 3 bases and J by 2 bases, with 8 bases between them. DNA of the CDR3: TGTGCCAGCAGCCATGGGCAGGCTGGAAACACCATATATTTT. It codes for CASSHGQAGNTIYF.

The chain is built from TRBV7-2 and TRBJ1-4, with D perhaps TRBD1 (5 bases). CDR1 is SGHTA, CDR2 FQGNSA, per germline. The CDR3 consists of 18 residues. Between the trimmed V and J ends, which lost 5 bases and 2 bases, there was a span of 21 bases. The CDR3 nucleotides are TGTGCCAGCAGCGTACAGGCGGCAGGACTAGGGACTAATGAAAAACTGTTTTTT. The encoded protein is CASSVQAAGLGTNEKLFF.

The V call is TRBV5-4, the J call TRBJ2-1, with 9 bases matching TRBD2. The CDR3 is 15 amino acids. Germline V CDR1 and CDR2: SGHNT, YYREEE (reference sequence). The V and J ends lost 2 bases and 7 bases, in that order; junction bases with no gene match: 7. CDR3 nucleotide sequence: TGTGCCAGCAGCTTTAGGAGCGGGGGGTTGAATGAGCAGTTCTTC. It encodes CASSFRSGGLNEQFF.

The chain couples TRBV18 to TRBJ2-2; D is perhaps TRBD2 (5 bases). The V and J ends lost 4 bases and 3 bases respectively, with 9 bases between them. The CDR3 consists of 14 residues. Germline V gene lookup returns CDR1 KGHSH and CDR2 LQKENI. CDR3 sequence reads: CASSRGIHTGELFF. DNA of the CDR3: TGTGCCAGCTCACGAGGGATTCACACCGGGGAGCTGTTTTTT.

In its sample, this clone was seen once. V usage is TRBV6-5 and J usage is TRBJ1-4, with 7 nucleotides matching TRBD1. V was pared by 6 bases and J by 12 bases, with 13 bases of the junction left unmatched. CDR1 is MNHEY, CDR2 SVGAGI, per germline. This CDR3 has 14 residues. CDR3 region: CASRTGTALEELFF. In DNA, the CDR3 is TGTGCCAGCAGAACCGGGACAGCTCTCGAAGAACTGTTTTTT.

The CDR3 bases are TGTGCCAGTTCCGGTTTGAACACTGAAGCTTTCTTT. It encodes CASSGLNTEAFF. This chain joins TRBV2 and TRBJ1-1; no clear D gene. Germline V lookup: CDR1 SNHLY, CDR2 FYNNEI. The CDR3 covers 12 residues. Trimming pared 9 bases from V and 0 bases from J, leaving 8 bases between. The whole variable domain, filled in from reference TRBV2 and TRBJ1-1, reads EPEVTQTPSHQVTQMGQEVILRCVPISNHLYFYWYRQILGQKVEFLVSFYNNEISEKSEIFDDQFSVERPDGSNFTLKIRSTKLEDSAMYFCASSGLNTEAFFGQGTRLTVV.

V usage is TRBV6-5 and J usage is TRBJ1-4; 8 positions match TRBD1. Trimming cost V 10 bases and J 7 bases; bases outside gene matches: 8. CDR1 and CDR2 (germline): MNHEY, SVGAGI. The CDR3 totals 13 residues. The CDR3, as DNA: TGTGCCACCCCGGACAGGGAGGGTGAAAAACTGTTTTTT. The encoded protein is CATPDREGEKLFF.

The rearrangement links TRBV28 to TRBJ1-2; 8 positions match TRBD1. V was clipped by 8 bases and J by 4 bases; unmatched bases: 9. The germline V gene encodes CDR1 MDHEN and CDR2 SYDVKM. This CDR3 is built from 14 residues. The CDR3, as DNA: TGTGCCAGCTCCGCGACAGGGGTCCCCTATGGCTACACCTTC. It specifies CASSATGVPYGYTF.

This sequence joins TRBV6-5 and TRBJ1-6, with 8 bases matching TRBD1. Germline trimming cut 8 bases from V and 10 bases from J; bases unmatched to any gene: 7. The CDR3 length is 13 residues. Germline-derived CDR1 and CDR2 are MNHEY and SVGAGI. The CDR3 protein is CASHDRGRSPLHF. The CDR3 bases are TGTGCCAGCCACGACAGGGGCCGCTCACCCCTCCACTTT.

V is TRBV5-6 and J is TRBJ2-1; TRBD2 is a possible D gene (5 bases). CDR1 and CDR2 (germline): SGHDT, YYEEEE. Trimming removed 4 bases at V and 4 bases at J, with 15 bases between. The CDR3 extends over 15 amino acids. The CDR3 spells CASSPPPGIYNEQFF. The CDR3 DNA sequence: TGTGCCAGCAGCCCCCCGCCGGGAATTTACAATGAGCAGTTCTTC. Drawing the rest from reference TRBV5-6 and TRBJ2-1, the complete variable domain is DAGVTQSPTHLIKTRGQQVTLRCSPKSGHDTVSWYQQALGQGPQFIFQYYEEEERQRGNFPDRFSGHQFPNYSSELNVNALLLGDSALYLCASSPPPGIYNEQFFGPGTRLTVL.